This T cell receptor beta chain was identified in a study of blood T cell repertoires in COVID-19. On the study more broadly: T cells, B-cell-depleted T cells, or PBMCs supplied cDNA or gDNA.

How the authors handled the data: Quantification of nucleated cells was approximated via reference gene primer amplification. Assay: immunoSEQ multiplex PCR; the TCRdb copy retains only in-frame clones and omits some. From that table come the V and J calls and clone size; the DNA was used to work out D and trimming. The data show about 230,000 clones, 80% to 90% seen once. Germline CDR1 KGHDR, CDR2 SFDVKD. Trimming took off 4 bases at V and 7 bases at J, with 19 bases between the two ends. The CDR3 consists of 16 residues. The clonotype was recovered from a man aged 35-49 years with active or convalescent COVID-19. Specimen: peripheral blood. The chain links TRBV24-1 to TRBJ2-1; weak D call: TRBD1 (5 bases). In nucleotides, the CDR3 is TGTGCCACCAGTGACTCTGACAGTCAGAGGTTGAATGAGCAGTTCTTC. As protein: CATSDSDSQRLNEQFF.